This T cell receptor beta chain was documented in a study of T cells in Graves' hyperthyroidism and ophthalmopathy. Overall study: Peripheral blood was taken when the disease was first diagnosed, before any treatment began.

RNA transcripts yielded amplified TCR beta CDR3 regions. An initial round of RT-PCR targeting the TCR CDR3 relied on the HTBI primer set. TCRdb re-derived calls from the multiplex PCR reads in MiXCR, one entry per CDR3 protein. The table records about 400,000 distinct CDR3 sequences, about an eighth of them present only once. Investigators excluded patients with uncontrolled infection, other autoimmune disease, pregnancy or lactation. From 8.5 to 10 ml of fresh peripheral blood, PBMCs were isolated. Germline V gene sequence: CDR1 SNHLY, CDR2 FYNNEI. Germline trimming cut 8 bases from V and 4 bases from J; bases unmatched to any gene: 6. The CDR3 is 15 residues long. In this sample, this clonotype turned up many times.

Sequenced material: blood. The clonotype comes from a man aged 50 or older with Graves' ophthalmopathy. The chain is built from TRBV2 and TRBJ2-1; the match to TRBD2 covers 12 bases. CDR3 sequence: CASFLGLAGYNEQFF. CDR3 DNA: TGTGCCAGCTTCCTCGGACTAGCGGGATACAATGAGCAGTTCTTC. The full variable domain, with the rest looked up from reference TRBV2 and TRBJ2-1, is EPEVTQTPSHQVTQMGQEVILRCVPISNHLYFYWYRQILGQKVEFLVSFYNNEISEKSEIFDDQFSVERPDGSNFTLKIRSTKLEDSAMYFCASFLGLAGYNEQFFGPGTRLTVL.